Presented here are 8 T cell receptor beta chains from one specimen sequenced in a study of blood T cell repertoires in COVID-19. The assay was immunoSEQ multiplex PCR, and TCRdb's table has in-frame clones only and misses some. The sample has under 250,000 clones, about 83% seen once. Sequenced material: peripheral blood. The receptors here all came from a human donor in a cohort sampled during active COVID-19.

The chain uses TRBV20-1 and TRBJ2-7; 7 positions match TRBD2. V was clipped by 5 bases and J by 7 bases; unmatched bases: 5. This CDR3 has 11 amino acids. Germline V lookup: CDR1 DFQATT, CDR2 SNEGSKA (reference sequence). In nucleotides, the CDR3 is TGCAGTGCTGGCGGGAGAGGGGAGCAGTACTTC. It translates to CSAGGRGEQYF.

This clone is labeled medium-sized (0.01 to 0.1%). The V call is TRBV4-2, the J call TRBJ2-1; 11 bases agree with TRBD2. The germline gives CDR1 LGHNA, CDR2 YNFKEQ. The CDR3 totals 15 residues. V shed 1 base, J shed 9 bases, and the junction held 5 bases outside the gene matches. The CDR3 loop is CASSQGTSGGGEQFF. CDR3 coding DNA: TGTGCCAGCAGCCAAGGAACTAGCGGGGGAGGTGAGCAGTTCTTC.

The rearrangement joins TRBV6-5 to TRBJ1-1, with 8 bases matching TRBD1. The CDR3 loop spans 13 amino acids. The ends lost 6 bases at V and 8 bases at J; junction bases unmatched: 8. Germline V gene sequence: CDR1 MNHEY, CDR2 SVGAGI. The CDR3 nucleotides are TGTGCCAGCAGAACAGGACAGGGCGGGGAAGCTTTCTTT. Residues: CASRTGQGGEAFF.

The genes are TRBV5-1 and TRBJ2-1, with 13 bases fitting TRBD2. The CDR3 length is 18 residues. The germline V gene encodes CDR1 SGHRS and CDR2 YFSETQ. Trimming removed 4 bases from V and 8 bases from J; junction bases left unmatched: 15. This CDR3 reads CASSQDGLLAGGRDEQFF. CDR3 coding DNA: TGCGCCAGCAGCCAGGACGGGCTACTAGCGGGAGGGAGGGATGAGCAGTTCTTC. Together with reference TRBV5-1 and TRBJ2-1, the CDR3 gives the full variable domain: KAGVTQTPRYLIKTRGQQVTLSCSPISGHRSVSWYQQTPGQGLQFLFEYFSETQRNKGNFPGRFSGRQFSNSRSEMNVSTLELGDSALYLCASSQDGLLAGGRDEQFFGPGTRLTVL.

The chain joins TRBV5-1 to TRBJ2-7; TRBD2 aligns across 10 bases. Germline trimming cut 0 bases from V and 0 bases from J; bases unmatched to any gene: 9. The CDR3 has 18 amino acids. Germline-derived CDR1 and CDR2 are SGHRS and YFSETQ. The CDR3 DNA is TGCGCCAGCAGCTTGGTGACACCGGGACTAGCGACCTCCTACGAGCAGTACTTC. Amino acids: CASSLVTPGLATSYEQYF.

This clone turned up a few times. The chain's CDR3 is CASSQPKRGPGELFF. The CDR3 bases are TGCGCCAGCAGCCAACCAAAGCGGGGGCCCGGGGAGCTGTTTTTT. The rearrangement joins TRBV4-1 to TRBJ2-2; 8 bases fit TRBD2. The CDR3 extends over 15 amino acids. V trimming: 2 bases; J trimming: 6 bases; junction bases outside the gene matches: 5. CDR1 is MGHRA and CDR2 is YSYEKL in the germline V gene.

The chain uses TRBV4-1 and TRBJ2-2; 10 bases line up with TRBD1. Losses at the gene ends were 3 bases for V and 6 bases for J; bases not matched to a gene: 13. Germline assignment: CDR1 MGHRA and CDR2 YSYEKL. The length of the CDR3 is 18 residues. CDR3 DNA: TGCGCCAGCAGCCATGGGGACAGGGGAGGACCGGGCCCCGGGGAGCTGTTTTTT. Residues: CASSHGDRGGPGPGELFF.

Written as DNA, the CDR3 is TGTGCCAGCAGCTCGGGACTAGCGGGGCTCCAAGAGACCCAGTACTTC. Its protein is CASSSGLAGLQETQYF. The chain recombines TRBV7-9 with TRBJ2-5; 13 positions agree with TRBD2. CDR1 and CDR2 from the germline V gene are SEHNR and FQNEAQ (reference sequence). This CDR3 contains 16 residues. The ends lost 4 bases at V and 1 base at J; junction bases unmatched: 3. The full variable domain, rest sourced from reference TRBV7-9 and TRBJ2-5, is DTGVSQNPRHKITKRGQNVTFRCDPISEHNRLYWYRQTLGQGPEFLTYFQNEAQLEKSRLLSDRFSAERPKGSFSTLEIQRTEQGDSAMYLCASSSGLAGLQETQYFGPGTRLLVL.